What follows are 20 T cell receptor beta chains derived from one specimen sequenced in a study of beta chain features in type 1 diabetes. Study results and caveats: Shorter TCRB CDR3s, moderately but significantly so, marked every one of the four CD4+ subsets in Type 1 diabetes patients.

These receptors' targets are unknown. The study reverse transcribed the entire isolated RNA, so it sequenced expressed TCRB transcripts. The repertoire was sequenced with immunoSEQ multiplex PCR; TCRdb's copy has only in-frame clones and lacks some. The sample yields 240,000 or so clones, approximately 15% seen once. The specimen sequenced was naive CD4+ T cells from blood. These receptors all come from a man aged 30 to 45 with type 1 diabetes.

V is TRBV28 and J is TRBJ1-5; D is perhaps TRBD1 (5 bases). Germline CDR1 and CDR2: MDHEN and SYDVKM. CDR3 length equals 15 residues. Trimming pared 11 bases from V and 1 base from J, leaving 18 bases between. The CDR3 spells CAGAPRGFSNQPQHF. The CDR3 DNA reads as TGTGCCGGGGCCCCCCGAGGCTTCAGCAATCAGCCCCAGCATTTT.

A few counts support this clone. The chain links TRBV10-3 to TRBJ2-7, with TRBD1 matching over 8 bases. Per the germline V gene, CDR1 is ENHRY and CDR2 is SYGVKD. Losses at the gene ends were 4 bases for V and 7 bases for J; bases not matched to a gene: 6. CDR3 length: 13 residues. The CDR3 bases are TGTGCCATCAGTGCAGGAACAGGGGGAGAGCAGTACTTC. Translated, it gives CAISAGTGGEQYF.

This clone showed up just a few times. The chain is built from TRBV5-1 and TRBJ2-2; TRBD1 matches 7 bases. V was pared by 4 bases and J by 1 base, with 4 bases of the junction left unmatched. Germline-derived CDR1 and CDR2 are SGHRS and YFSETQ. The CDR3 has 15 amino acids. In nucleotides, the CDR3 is TGCGCCAGCAGCGTCGGGACAGTGAACACCGGGGAGCTGTTTTTT. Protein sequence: CASSVGTVNTGELFF. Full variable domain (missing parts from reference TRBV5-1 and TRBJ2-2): KAGVTQTPRYLIKTRGQQVTLSCSPISGHRSVSWYQQTPGQGLQFLFEYFSETQRNKGNFPGRFSGRQFSNSRSEMNVSTLELGDSALYLCASSVGTVNTGELFFGEGSRLTVL.

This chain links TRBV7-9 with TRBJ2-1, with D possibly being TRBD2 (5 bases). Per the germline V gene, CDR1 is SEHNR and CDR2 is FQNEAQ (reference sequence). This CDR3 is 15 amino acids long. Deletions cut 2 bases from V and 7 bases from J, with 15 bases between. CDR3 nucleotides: TGTGCCAGCAGCTTAAATCGGCCCGGAGGTAATGAGCAGTTCTTC. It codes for CASSLNRPGGNEQFF.

CDR3 nucleotides: TGTGCCAGCAGCTTAGTAAAACTAGCGAGCCAAGAGACCCAGTACTTC. Protein product: CASSLVKLASQETQYF. This chain uses TRBV7-2 with TRBJ2-5; TRBD2 aligns across 7 bases. The CDR3 sequence is 16 residues long. V lost 1 base to trimming and J lost 1 base; unmatched junction nucleotides: 6. The germline gives CDR1 SGHTA, CDR2 FQGNSA.

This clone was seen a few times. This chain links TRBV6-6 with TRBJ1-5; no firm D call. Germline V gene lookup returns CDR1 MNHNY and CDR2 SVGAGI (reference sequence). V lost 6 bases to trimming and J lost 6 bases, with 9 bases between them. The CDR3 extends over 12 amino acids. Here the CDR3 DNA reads TGTGCCAGCAGCGCGGTTGGTCAGCCCCAGCATTTT. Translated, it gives CASSAVGQPQHF.

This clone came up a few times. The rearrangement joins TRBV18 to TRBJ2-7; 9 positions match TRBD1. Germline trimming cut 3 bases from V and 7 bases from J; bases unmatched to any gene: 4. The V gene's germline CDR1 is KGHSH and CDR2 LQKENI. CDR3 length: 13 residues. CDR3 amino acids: CASSPGQGKEQYF. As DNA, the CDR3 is TGTGCCAGCTCACCCGGACAGGGGAAGGAGCAGTACTTC.

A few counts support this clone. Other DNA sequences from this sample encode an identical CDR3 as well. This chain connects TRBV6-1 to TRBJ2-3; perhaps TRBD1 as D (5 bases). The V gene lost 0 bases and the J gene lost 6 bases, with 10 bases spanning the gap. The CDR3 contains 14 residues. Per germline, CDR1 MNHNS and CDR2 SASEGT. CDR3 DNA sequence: TGTGCCAGCAGTGAAGCGGCAGGGTCGGATACGCAGTATTTT. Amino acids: CASSEAAGSDTQYF.

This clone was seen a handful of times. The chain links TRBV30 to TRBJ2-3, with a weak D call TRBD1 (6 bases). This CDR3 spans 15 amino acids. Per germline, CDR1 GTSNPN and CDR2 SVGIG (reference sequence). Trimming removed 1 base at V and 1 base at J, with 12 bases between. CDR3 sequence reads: CAWSEDSPRTDTQYF. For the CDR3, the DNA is TGTGCCTGGAGTGAGGACAGCCCCCGCACAGATACGCAGTATTTT.

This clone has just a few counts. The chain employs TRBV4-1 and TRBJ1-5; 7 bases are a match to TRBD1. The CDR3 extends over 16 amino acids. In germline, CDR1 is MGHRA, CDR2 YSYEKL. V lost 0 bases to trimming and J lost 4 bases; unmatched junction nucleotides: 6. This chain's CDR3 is CASSQDLGQWNQPQHF. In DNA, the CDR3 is TGCGCCAGCAGCCAAGATCTGGGACAGTGGAATCAGCCCCAGCATTTT.

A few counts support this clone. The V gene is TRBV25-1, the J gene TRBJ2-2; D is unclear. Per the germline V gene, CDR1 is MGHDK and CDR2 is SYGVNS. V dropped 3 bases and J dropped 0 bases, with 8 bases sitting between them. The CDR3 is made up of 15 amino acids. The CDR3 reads CASSDRIANTGELFF. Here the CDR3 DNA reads TGTGCCAGCAGTGACAGGATCGCGAACACCGGGGAGCTGTTTTTT.

CDR3 loop: CASSLWDRAYEQYF. The CDR3 region has the DNA TGTGCCAGCAGCTTGTGGGACAGGGCCTACGAGCAGTACTTC. The chain combines TRBV5-6 with TRBJ2-7; 9 bases are a match to TRBD1. Trimming took 1 base from V and 2 from J; bases not matched to a gene: 1. Germline V gives CDR1 SGHDT, CDR2 YYEEEE. The CDR3 covers 14 residues.

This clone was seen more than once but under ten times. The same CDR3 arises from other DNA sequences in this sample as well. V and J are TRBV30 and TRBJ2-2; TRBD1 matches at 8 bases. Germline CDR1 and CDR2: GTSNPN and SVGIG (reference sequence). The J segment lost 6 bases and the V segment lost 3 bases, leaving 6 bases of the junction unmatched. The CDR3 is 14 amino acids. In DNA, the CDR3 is TGTGCCTGGAGGGGGACAGGTGGATCCGGGGAGCTGTTTTTT. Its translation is CAWRGTGGSGELFF.

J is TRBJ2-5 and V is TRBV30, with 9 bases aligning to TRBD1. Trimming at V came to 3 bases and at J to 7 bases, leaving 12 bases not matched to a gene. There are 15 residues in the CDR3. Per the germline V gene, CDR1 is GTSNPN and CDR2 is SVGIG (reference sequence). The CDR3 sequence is CAWRTDRGLLGTQYF. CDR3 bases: TGTGCCTGGAGGACGGACAGGGGCTTATTGGGGACCCAGTACTTC.

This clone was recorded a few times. CDR3 sequence: CASSLGTATNEKLFF. The CDR3 nucleotides read TGTGCCAGCTCCCTTGGGACAGCAACTAATGAAAAACTGTTTTTT. The J gene is TRBJ1-4, the V gene TRBV18, with 7 bases lining up with TRBD1. The CDR3 spans 15 residues. V gave up 6 bases and J gave up 0 bases; unmatched junction bases: 4. CDR1 KGHSH and CDR2 LQKENI come from the germline V gene.

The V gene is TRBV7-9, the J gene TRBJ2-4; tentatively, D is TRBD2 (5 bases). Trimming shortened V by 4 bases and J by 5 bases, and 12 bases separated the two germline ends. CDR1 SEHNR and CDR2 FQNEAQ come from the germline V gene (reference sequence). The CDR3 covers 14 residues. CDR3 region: CASSSHRGENIQYF. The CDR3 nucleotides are TGTGCCAGCAGCTCCCATCGGGGAGAAAACATTCAGTACTTC.

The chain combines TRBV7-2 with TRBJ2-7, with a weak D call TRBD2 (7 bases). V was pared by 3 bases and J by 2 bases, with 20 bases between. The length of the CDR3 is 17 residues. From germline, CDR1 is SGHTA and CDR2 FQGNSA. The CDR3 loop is CASSFPLLRGGTYEQYF. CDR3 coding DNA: TGTGCCAGCAGCTTCCCACTACTAAGGGGGGGCACCTACGAGCAGTACTTC. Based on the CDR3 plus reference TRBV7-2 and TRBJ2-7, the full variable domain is GAGVSQSPSNKVTEKGKDVELRCDPISGHTALYWYRQSLGQGLEFLIYFQGNSAPDKSGLPSDRFSAERTGGSVSTLTIQRTQQEDSAVYLCASSFPLLRGGTYEQYFGPGTRLTVT.

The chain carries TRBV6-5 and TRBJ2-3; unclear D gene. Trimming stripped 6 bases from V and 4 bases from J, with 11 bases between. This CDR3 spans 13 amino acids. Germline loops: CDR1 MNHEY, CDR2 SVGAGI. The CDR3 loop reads CASRQLVSDTQYF. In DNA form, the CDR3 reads TGTGCCAGCAGACAGCTTGTCTCAGATACGCAGTATTTT.

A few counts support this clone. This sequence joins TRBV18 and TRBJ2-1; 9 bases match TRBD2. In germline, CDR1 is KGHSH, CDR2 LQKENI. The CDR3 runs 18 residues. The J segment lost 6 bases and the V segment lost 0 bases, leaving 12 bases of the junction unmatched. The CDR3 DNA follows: TGTGCCAGCTCACCACCCGAACGAGCGGGAGGAGTCAGCAATGAGCAGTTCTTC. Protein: CASSPPERAGGVSNEQFF.

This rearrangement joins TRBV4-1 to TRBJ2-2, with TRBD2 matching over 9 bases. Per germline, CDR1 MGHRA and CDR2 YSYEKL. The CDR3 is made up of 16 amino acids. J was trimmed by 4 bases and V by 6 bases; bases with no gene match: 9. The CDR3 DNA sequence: TGCGCCAGCAGACGCGCCGCGACTAGCGGCACCGGGGAGCTGTTTTTT. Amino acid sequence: CASRRAATSGTGELFF.